Following are 18 T cell receptor beta chains from one sample sequenced in a study of CD8 T cells in ankylosing spondylitis. TCRdb ran MiXCR on the 5' RACE reads and lists one entry per CDR3 protein. Here the sample spans about 110,000 distinct CDR3 sequences, around 24% being singletons. Sequenced input: synovial fluid, either unsorted or a sorted T cell fraction (not recorded which). These receptors all stem from a male donor with ankylosing spondylitis.

This clonotype appeared a few times. The rearrangement uses TRBV5-4 and TRBJ1-2; D ambiguous. V lost 0 bases and J lost 5, with 14 bases in between. Germline lookup yields CDR1 SGHNT and CDR2 YYREEE (reference sequence). This CDR3 has 15 residues. The CDR3 here is CASSLEQEGSYGYTF. For the CDR3, the DNA is TGTGCCAGCAGCTTGGAGCAAGAGGGAAGTTATGGCTACACCTTC. Using reference TRBV5-4 and TRBJ1-2 for the parts outside the CDR3, the full variable domain is ETGVTQSPTHLIKTRGQQVTLRCSSQSGHNTVSWYQQALGQGPQFIFQYYREEENGRGNFPPRFSGLQFPNYSSELNVNALELDDSALYLCASSLEQEGSYGYTFGSGTRLTVV.

This chain links TRBV11-2 with TRBJ2-7; D call uncertain. V was pared by 1 base and J by 3 bases, with 10 bases between. CDR3 length: 14 amino acids. Per germline, CDR1 SGHAT and CDR2 FQNNGV. The CDR3 coding sequence is TGTGCCAGCAGCTTAGCCTGGGGAAACTACGAGCAGTACTTC. This gives the protein CASSLAWGNYEQYF.

This clonotype was found a few times. The chain uses TRBV2 and TRBJ2-1; D might be TRBD2 (6 bases). The CDR3 sequence is 13 residues long. V was pared by 7 bases and J by 4 bases, with 11 bases between. CDR1 and CDR2 (germline): SNHLY, FYNNEI. In nucleotides, the CDR3 is TGTGCCAGCAATACCGGGACTTACAATGAGCAGTTCTTC. Residues: CASNTGTYNEQFF.

This clonotype was found a few times. The chain carries TRBV6-1 and TRBJ2-2; 10 nucleotides align to TRBD2. Germline V gives CDR1 MNHNS, CDR2 SASEGT. The V gene end was trimmed by 7 bases and the J gene end by 0 bases; junction bases not matched to a gene: 5. The CDR3 is made up of 16 amino acids. CDR3 loop: CASTRLAGTNTGELFF. CDR3 nucleotide sequence: TGTGCCAGCACCCGACTAGCGGGTACGAACACCGGGGAGCTGTTTTTT.

The V call is TRBV7-2, the J call TRBJ2-7, with 7 nucleotides matching TRBD1. Germline V lookup: CDR1 SGHTA, CDR2 FQGNSA. V lost 5 bases to trimming and J lost 1 base; unmatched junction nucleotides: 8. This CDR3 has 15 residues. CDR3 DNA: TGTGCCAGCAGCCCCCGACAGGGTCGGTCCTACGAGCAGTACTTC. It yields the protein CASSPRQGRSYEQYF.

This clonotype was detected many times. This chain uses TRBV7-9 with TRBJ1-2; tentative D call: TRBD1 (5 bases). The germline CDR1 and CDR2 sequences are SEHNR and FQNEAQ (reference sequence). Trimming stripped 5 bases from V and 2 bases from J, with 12 bases between. The CDR3 length is 14 residues. This CDR3 reads CASSPPSGNYGYTF. In DNA, the CDR3 is TGTGCCAGCAGCCCCCCGTCAGGGAACTATGGCTACACCTTC. Full variable domain (remainder filled in from reference TRBV7-9 and TRBJ1-2): DTGVSQNPRHKITKRGQNVTFRCDPISEHNRLYWYRQTLGQGPEFLTYFQNEAQLEKSRLLSDRFSAERPKGSFSTLEIQRTEQGDSAMYLCASSPPSGNYGYTFGSGTRLTVV.

This clonotype turned up a few times. The rearrangement uses TRBV6-1 and TRBJ1-1; 7 bases are shared with TRBD1. V lost 0 bases, J lost 3 bases, and 7 bases stayed unmatched. Germline V CDR1 and CDR2: MNHNS, SASEGT. The CDR3 totals 16 residues. The CDR3 DNA is TGTGCCAGCAGTGAAGCCAGGGGGGGAAAATACACTGAAGCTTTCTTT. It yields the protein CASSEARGGKYTEAFF.

The chain has TRBV5-1 and TRBJ2-1, with D perhaps TRBD2 (7 bases). The V end was cut by 2 bases, the J end by 5 bases, with 11 bases between. The CDR3 spans 14 residues. CDR1 and CDR2 from the germline V gene are SGHRS and YFSETQ. CDR3 bases: TGCGCCAGCAGCTTCCAGGGGAGGGACAATGAGCAGTTCTTC. Amino acids: CASSFQGRDNEQFF.

The chain is built from TRBV20-1 and TRBJ2-1; 7 nucleotides match TRBD2. There are 14 residues in the CDR3. The V gene's germline CDR1 is DFQATT and CDR2 SNEGSKA (reference sequence). Germline trimming cut 0 bases from V and 7 bases from J; bases unmatched to any gene: 6. The CDR3 loop reads CSARDQAGFNEQFF. The CDR3 DNA sequence: TGCAGTGCTAGAGATCAAGCGGGATTTAATGAGCAGTTCTTC.

This clonotype has a count of ten or more. V is TRBV7-2 and J is TRBJ2-1; 8 bases fit TRBD2. This CDR3 comprises 15 residues. Germline V gene sequence: CDR1 SGHTA, CDR2 FQGNSA. Germline trimming cut 5 bases from V and 8 bases from J; bases unmatched to any gene: 11. The CDR3, as DNA: TGTGCCAGCAGCAAGGTAGCGGGAAACTGGGATGAGCAGTTCTTC. Its translation is CASSKVAGNWDEQFF.

V gene TRBV29-1 combines with J gene TRBJ2-1; 8 positions agree with TRBD2. Trimming at V came to 6 bases and at J to 7 bases, leaving 14 bases not matched to a gene. The V gene's germline CDR1 is SQVTM and CDR2 ANQGSEA. This CDR3 region has 15 residues. For the CDR3, the DNA is TGCAGCGTCGGATCGATGGCGGGAGGTTTGAATGAGCAGTTCTTC. Its translation is CSVGSMAGGLNEQFF.

This clonotype was found many times. The V gene is TRBV5-1, the J gene TRBJ2-1; D might be TRBD1 (5 bases). Looked up from germline, CDR1 is SGHRS and CDR2 is YFSETQ. The CDR3 is 16 residues long. V was cut by 4 bases and J by 2 bases, with 16 bases left in between. DNA of the CDR3: TGCGCCAGCAGCACTGGGGCCTACCAGACCTACAATGAGCAGTTCTTC. It encodes CASSTGAYQTYNEQFF.

This clonotype was seen many times. This chain joins TRBV6-6 and TRBJ2-3, with D hard to call. The length of the CDR3 is 14 residues. Deletions cut 5 bases from V and 4 bases from J, with 13 bases between. Germline CDR1 is MNHNY and CDR2 is SVGAGI (reference sequence). CDR3 in amino acids: CASSLRTGADTQYF. DNA for the CDR3: TGTGCCAGCAGTCTTCGAACTGGGGCAGATACGCAGTATTTT.

V gene TRBV29-1 combines with J gene TRBJ2-5; D possibly corresponds to TRBD1 (6 bases). The CDR3 runs 15 residues. V was pared by 0 bases and J by 5 bases, with 16 bases between. Germline lookup yields CDR1 SQVTM and CDR2 ANQGSEA. CDR3: CSVEDGTGSEETQYF. CDR3 sequence (DNA): TGCAGCGTTGAAGATGGTACAGGGTCGGAGGAGACCCAGTACTTC.

The rearrangement joins TRBV30 to TRBJ1-4; D unresolved. CDR1 and CDR2 from the germline V gene are GTSNPN and SVGIG (reference sequence). V gave up 1 base and J gave up 16 bases, with 19 bases separating them. The CDR3 covers 13 residues. CDR3 sequence reads: CAWSANPDAISFF. The CDR3 DNA reads TGTGCCTGGAGTGCAAATCCGGACGCGATATCGTTTTTT.

Only one count was recorded for this clonotype. The chain joins TRBV3-1 to TRBJ2-1, with 12 positions matching TRBD2. CDR3 size: 15 residues. The junction had 5 bases not matched to a gene; V was cut back by 4 bases and J by 7 bases. Per the germline V gene, CDR1 is LGHDT and CDR2 is YNNKEL (reference sequence). The chain's CDR3 is CASSPLAGGANEQFF. CDR3 sequence (DNA): TGTGCCAGCAGCCCACTAGCGGGAGGAGCGAATGAGCAGTTCTTC.

The genes are TRBV29-1 and TRBJ2-1; perhaps TRBD1 as D (8 bases). CDR3 size: 13 residues. The V end was cut by 7 bases, the J end by 9 bases, with 19 bases between. Germline V gene data show CDR1 as SQVTM and CDR2 as ANQGSEA. CDR3 sequence: CSAGTGGRGEQFF. The CDR3 DNA sequence: TGCAGCGCCGGGACAGGCGGGAGAGGTGAGCAGTTCTTC.

J is TRBJ2-2 and V is TRBV20-1, with D perhaps assigned TRBD1 or TRBD2 (5 bases each). The CDR3 runs to 15 residues. Deletions cut 0 bases from V and 7 bases from J, with 15 bases between. In germline, CDR1 is DFQATT, CDR2 SNEGSKA (reference sequence). This CDR3 is CSARDRGRADGELFF. The CDR3 DNA is TGCAGTGCTAGAGATCGGGGCAGGGCGGACGGGGAGCTGTTTTTT.